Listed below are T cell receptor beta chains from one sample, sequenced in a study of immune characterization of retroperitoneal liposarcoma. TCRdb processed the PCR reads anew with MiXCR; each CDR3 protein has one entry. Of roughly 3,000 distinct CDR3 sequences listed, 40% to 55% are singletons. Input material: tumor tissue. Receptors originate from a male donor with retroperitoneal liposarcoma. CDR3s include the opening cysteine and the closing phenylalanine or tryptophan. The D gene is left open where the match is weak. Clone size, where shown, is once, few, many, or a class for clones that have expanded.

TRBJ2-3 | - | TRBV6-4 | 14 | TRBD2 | TGTGCCAGCAGTGAGCGGGGGGGCACAGATACGCAGTATTTT | CASSERGGTDTQYF
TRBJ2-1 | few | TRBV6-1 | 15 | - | TGTGCCAGCAGTGAAGGCGGGGATAGCTCCTACGAGCAGTTCTTC | CASSEGGDSSYEQFF
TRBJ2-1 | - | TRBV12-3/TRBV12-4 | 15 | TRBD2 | TGTGCCTCCCTTGCTAGCGGGGGGGGGAACAATGAGCAGTTCTTC | CASLASGGGNNEQFF
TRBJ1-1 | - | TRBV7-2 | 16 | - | TGTGCCAGCAGCTTCGCCGCAAGTTCCTCGGCCACTGAAGCTTTCTTT | CASSFAASSSATEAFF
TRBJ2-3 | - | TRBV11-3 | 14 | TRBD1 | TGTGCCAGCAGCTTCGGGACAGCCACAGATACGCAGTATTTT | CASSFGTATDTQYF
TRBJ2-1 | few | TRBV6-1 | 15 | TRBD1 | TGTGCCAGCAGTGAAAGGGGACAGGGTGTCGATGAGCAGTTCTTC | CASSERGQGVDEQFF
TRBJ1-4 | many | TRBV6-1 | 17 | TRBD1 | TGTGCCAGCAGTGAAGGGACAGGTGCTGCAACTAATGAAAAACTGTTTTTT | CASSEGTGAATNEKLFF
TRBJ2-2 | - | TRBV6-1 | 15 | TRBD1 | TGTGCCAGCAGTTTACGGACAGGAGACACCGGGGAGCTGTTTTTT | CASSLRTGDTGELFF
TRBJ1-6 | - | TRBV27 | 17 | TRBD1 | TGTGCCAGCAGTTTACGGGCGACAGGGAGAGGGAATTCACCCCTCCACTTT | CASSLRATGRGNSPLHF
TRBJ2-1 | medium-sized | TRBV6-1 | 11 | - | TGTGCCAGCAGTGAAGCAGAGACCCAGTTCTTC | CASSEAETQFF
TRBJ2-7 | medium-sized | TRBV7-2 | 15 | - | TGTGCCAGCAGCTTAGATAGGCAGCGGGTGTTCGAGCAGTACTTC | CASSLDRQRVFEQYF
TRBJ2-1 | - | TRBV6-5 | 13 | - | TGTGCCACCAGGACCGGGGGCCAGAATGAGCAGTTCTTC | CATRTGGQNEQFF
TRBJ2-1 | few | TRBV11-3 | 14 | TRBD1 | TGTGCCAGCAGTCACCGGACAGGGGGAGGTGAGCAGTTCTTC | CASSHRTGGGEQFF
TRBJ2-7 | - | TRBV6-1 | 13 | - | TGTGCCAGCAGTGGGTGGGGGGCCTACGAGCAGTACTTC | CASSGWGAYEQYF
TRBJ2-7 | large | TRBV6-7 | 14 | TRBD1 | TGTGCCAGCAGTTACTGGGACAGGGAGGACGAGCAGTACTTC | CASSYWDREDEQYF
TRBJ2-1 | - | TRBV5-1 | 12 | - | TGCGCCAGCAGCCAAGGCATCCGTGAGCAGTTCTTC | CASSQGIREQFF
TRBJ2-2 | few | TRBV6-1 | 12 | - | TGTGCCAGCGGGCAGTACACCGGGGAGCTGTTTTTT | CASGQYTGELFF
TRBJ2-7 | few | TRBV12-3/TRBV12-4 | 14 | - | TGTGCCAGCAGTTGGATGTCAGGGGTGTACGAGCAGTACTTC | CASSWMSGVYEQYF
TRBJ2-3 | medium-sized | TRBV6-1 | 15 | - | TGTGCCAGCAGTCCCGGCGAGGGGGTACGGGGTACGCAGTATTTT | CASSPGEGVRGTQYF
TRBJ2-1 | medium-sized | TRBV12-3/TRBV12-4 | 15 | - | TGTGCCAGCAGTTTTGCAGGGACCTCAAACAATGAGCAGTTCTTC | CASSFAGTSNNEQFF
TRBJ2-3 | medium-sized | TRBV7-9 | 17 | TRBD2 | TGTGCCAGCAGCCCCCGTCGACTAGCGGGAGCGACAGATACGCAGTATTTT | CASSPRRLAGATDTQYF
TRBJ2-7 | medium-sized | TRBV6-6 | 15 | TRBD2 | TGTGCCAGCAGTTACGCTCGGGAGGGCAACTACGAGCAGTACTTC | CASSYAREGNYEQYF
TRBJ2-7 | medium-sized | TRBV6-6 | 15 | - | TGTGCCAGCAGTTACCGGTCAGGGCTTTACAATGAGCAGTACTTC | CASSYRSGLYNEQYF
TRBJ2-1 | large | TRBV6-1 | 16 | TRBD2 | TGTGCCAGCAGCCCCGTTGCGAGCGGGAACCTCAATGAGCAGTTCTTC | CASSPVASGNLNEQFF